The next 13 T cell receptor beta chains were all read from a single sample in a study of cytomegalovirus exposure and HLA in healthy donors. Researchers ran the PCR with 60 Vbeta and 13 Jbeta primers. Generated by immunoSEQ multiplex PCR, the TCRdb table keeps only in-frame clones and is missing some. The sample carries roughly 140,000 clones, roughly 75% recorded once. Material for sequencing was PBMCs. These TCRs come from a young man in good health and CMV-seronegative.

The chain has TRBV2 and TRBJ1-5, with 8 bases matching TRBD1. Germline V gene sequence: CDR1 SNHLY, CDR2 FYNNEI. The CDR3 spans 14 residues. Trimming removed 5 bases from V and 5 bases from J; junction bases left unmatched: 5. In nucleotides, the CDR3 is TGTGCCAGCAGTCAGACAGGGGAGGATCAGCCCCAGCATTTT. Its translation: CASSQTGEDQPQHF.

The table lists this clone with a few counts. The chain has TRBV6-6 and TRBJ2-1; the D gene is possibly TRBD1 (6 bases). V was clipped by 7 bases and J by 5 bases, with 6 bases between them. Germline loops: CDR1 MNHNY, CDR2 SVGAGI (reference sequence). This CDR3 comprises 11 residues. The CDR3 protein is CASNRDNEQFF. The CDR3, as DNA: TGTGCCAGCAACAGGGACAATGAGCAGTTCTTC.

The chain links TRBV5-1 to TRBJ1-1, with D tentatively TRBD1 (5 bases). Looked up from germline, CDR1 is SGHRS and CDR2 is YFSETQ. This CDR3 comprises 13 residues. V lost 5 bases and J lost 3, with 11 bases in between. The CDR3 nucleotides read TGCGCCAGCAGAAGGGGTAAGGACACTGAAGCTTTCTTT. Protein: CASRRGKDTEAFF.

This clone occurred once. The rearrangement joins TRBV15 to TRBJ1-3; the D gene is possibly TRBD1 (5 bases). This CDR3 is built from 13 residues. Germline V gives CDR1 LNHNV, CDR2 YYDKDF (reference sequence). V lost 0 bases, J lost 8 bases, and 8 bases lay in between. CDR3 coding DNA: TGTGCCACCAGCAGAGATTTGACAGACACCATATATTTT. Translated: CATSRDLTDTIYF.

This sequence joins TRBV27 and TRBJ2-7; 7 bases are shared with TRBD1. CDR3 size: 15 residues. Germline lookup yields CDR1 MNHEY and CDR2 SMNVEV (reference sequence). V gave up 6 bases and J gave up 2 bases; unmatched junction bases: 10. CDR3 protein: CASSLGGQSAYEQYF. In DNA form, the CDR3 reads TGTGCCAGCAGCCTTGGGGGACAGTCCGCCTACGAGCAGTACTTC.

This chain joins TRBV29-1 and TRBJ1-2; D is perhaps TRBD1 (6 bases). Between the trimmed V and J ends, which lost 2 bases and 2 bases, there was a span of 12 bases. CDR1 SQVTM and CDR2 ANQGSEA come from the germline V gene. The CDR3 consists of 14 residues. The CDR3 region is CSVESQGWNYGYTF. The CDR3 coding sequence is TGCAGCGTTGAATCACAGGGATGGAACTATGGCTACACCTTC.

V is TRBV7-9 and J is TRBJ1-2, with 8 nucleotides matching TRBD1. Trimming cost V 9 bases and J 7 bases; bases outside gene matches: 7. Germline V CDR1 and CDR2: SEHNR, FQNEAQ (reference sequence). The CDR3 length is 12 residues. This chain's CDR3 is CASGQGVGGYTF. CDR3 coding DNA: TGTGCCAGTGGACAGGGTGTGGGTGGCTACACCTTC.

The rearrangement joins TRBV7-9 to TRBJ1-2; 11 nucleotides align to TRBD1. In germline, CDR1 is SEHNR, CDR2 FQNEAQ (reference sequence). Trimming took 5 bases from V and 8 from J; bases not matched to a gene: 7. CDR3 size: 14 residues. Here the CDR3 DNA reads TGTGCCAGCAGCGCGACCGGGACAGGGGGAGGCTACACCTTC. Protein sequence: CASSATGTGGGYTF.

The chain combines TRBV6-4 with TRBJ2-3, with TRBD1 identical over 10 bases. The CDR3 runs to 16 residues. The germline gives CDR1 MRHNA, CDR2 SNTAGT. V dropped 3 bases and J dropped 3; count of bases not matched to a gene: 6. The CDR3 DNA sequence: TGTGCCAGCAGTGAGGTGGGGACAGGGGCAACAGATACGCAGTATTTT. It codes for CASSEVGTGATDTQYF.

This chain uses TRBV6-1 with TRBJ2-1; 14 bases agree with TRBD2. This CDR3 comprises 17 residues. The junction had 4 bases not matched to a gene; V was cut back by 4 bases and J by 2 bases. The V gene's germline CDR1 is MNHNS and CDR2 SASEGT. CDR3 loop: CASSATSGRATYNEQFF. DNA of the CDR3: TGTGCCAGCAGTGCGACTAGCGGGAGGGCCACCTACAATGAGCAGTTCTTC.

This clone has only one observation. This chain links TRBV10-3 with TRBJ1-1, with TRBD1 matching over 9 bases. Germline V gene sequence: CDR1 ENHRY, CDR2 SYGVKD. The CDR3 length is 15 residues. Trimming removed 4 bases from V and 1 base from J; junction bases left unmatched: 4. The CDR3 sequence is CAISATGGKNTEAFF. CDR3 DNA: TGTGCCATCAGTGCCACAGGGGGCAAGAACACTGAAGCTTTCTTT.

The CDR3 sequence is CASSGTGHQPQHF. The CDR3 DNA reads as TGTGCCAGCTCGGGGACAGGGCATCAGCCCCAGCATTTT. The chain has TRBV6-1 and TRBJ1-5, with 9 bases identical to TRBD1. With 8 bases clipped from V and 5 bases from J, the junction kept 4 bases outside the gene matches. The CDR3 has 13 residues. CDR1 MNHNS and CDR2 SASEGT come from the germline V gene.

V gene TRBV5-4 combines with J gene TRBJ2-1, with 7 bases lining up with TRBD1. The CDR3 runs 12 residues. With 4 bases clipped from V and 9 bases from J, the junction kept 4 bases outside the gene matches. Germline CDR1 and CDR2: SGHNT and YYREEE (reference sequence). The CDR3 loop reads CASSPGQVEQFF. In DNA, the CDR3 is TGTGCCAGCAGCCCAGGACAGGTTGAGCAGTTCTTC.